The sequence of this T cell receptor (beta chain) was determined in a study of T cells after posttransplantation cyclophosphamide. General study findings and limits: Recipient CMV seropositivity and CMV reactivation strongly tracked TRB clonality. Donor-recipient repertoire similarity was low at 1-2 months, rising over year one. Tissue-infiltrating T cells from skin or gut overlapped little with blood T cells.

This clone showed up just a few times. Its antigen is unidentified. The assay was immunoSEQ multiplex PCR, and TCRdb's table has in-frame clones only and misses some. Here the sample spans a few thousand clones, 80% being singletons. The CDR3 has 14 residues. The germline V gene encodes CDR1 SGDLS and CDR2 YYNGEE. After removal of 2 bases from V and 2 bases from J, the junction contained 2 bases not matched to a gene. A marrow graft followed busulfan-fludarabine conditioning, with cyclophosphamide on days +3 and +4. This chain connects TRBV9 to TRBJ2-5; 8 nucleotides line up with TRBD1. The sequence derives from a male patient between 45 and 60 years old who received an allogeneic stem cell transplant from a related donor and was CMV-positive. Some of the T cells might come from the graft donor. This specimen was PBMCs, taken after allogeneic stem cell transplant with posttransplant cyclophosphamide. The CDR3, as DNA: TGTGCCAGCAGCGTCAACAGGGGGCAAGAGACCCAGTACTTC. Translating gives CASSVNRGQETQYF.